These T cell receptor beta chains were read from a single sample in a study of T cell responses to AZD1222 COVID-19 vaccine. Data came from immunoSEQ multiplex PCR; TCRdb stores just in-frame clones and leaves some out. The sample yields more than 100,000 clones, approximately 94% seen once. The sample was peripheral blood, taken 28 days after the second AZD1222 dose. The source of these receptors is an adult who received the AZD1222 COVID-19 vaccine. Each CDR3 is given with its conserved first and last residue. A D gene is named only where the DNA matches it firmly. The size entry is marked missing in some rows and otherwise reads once, few, many or a size class.

d_call j_call v_call clone_size cdr3_aa cdr3_nt
NA TRBJ2-4 TRBV6-6 NA CASSAQGIQYF TGTGCCAGCAGCGCTCAAGGCATTCAGTACTTC
TRBD2 TRBJ2-1 TRBV4-3 once CASQTTSGVGGEQFF TGCGCCAGCCAAACTACTAGCGGAGTTGGGGGTGAGCAGTTCTTC
TRBD1 TRBJ1-2 TRBV5-6 NA CASSFDRDGYTF TGTGCCAGCAGCTTTGACAGGGACGGCTACACCTTC
NA TRBJ1-1 TRBV19 NA CASSGGEKATEAFF TGTGCCAGTAGTGGGGGAGAAAAAGCTACTGAAGCTTTCTTT
TRBD1 TRBJ1-1 TRBV7-9 NA CASSLAGTDQNTEAFF TGTGCCAGCAGCTTGGCCGGGACAGACCAGAACACTGAAGCTTTCTTT
TRBD1 TRBJ2-5 TRBV18 NA CASSPAFRTGVKPSMTQETQYF TGTGCCAGCTCACCTGCGTTCAGGACAGGGGTCAAACCCTCCATGACCCAAGAGACCCAGTACTTC
NA TRBJ2-3 TRBV20-1 NA CSAGMRPFLYF TGCAGTGCGGGAATGAGACCGTTTCTGTATTTT
TRBD2 TRBJ2-1 TRBV19 NA CASSTGTSNEQFF TGTGCCAGTAGTACTGGGACTAGCAATGAGCAGTTCTTC
NA TRBJ1-3 TRBV5-1 NA CASSPFAGQSEGNTIYF TGCGCCAGCAGCCCATTCGCGGGGCAGTCCGAAGGAAACACCATATATTTT
NA TRBJ2-7 TRBV30 NA CAWSFGWLTYEQYF TGTGCCTGGTCATTTGGCTGGCTAACCTACGAGCAGTACTTC
TRBD1 TRBJ1-2 TRBV20-1 NA CSASPPGQNYGYTF TGCAGTGCTAGTCCCCCGGGACAGAACTATGGCTACACCTTC
TRBD2 TRBJ2-1 TRBV6-5 NA CASSYSGTSGNEQFF TGTGCCAGCAGTTATTCCGGGACTAGTGGCAATGAGCAGTTCTTC
TRBD2 TRBJ2-2 TRBV7-9 few CAGELLAGGNTGELFF TGTGCCGGAGAGCTCCTAGCGGGGGGGAACACCGGGGAGCTGTTTTTT
TRBD2 TRBJ2-7 TRBV18 NA CASSPSQGGSYEQYF TGTGCCAGCTCACCATCCCAGGGCGGGAGCTACGAGCAGTACTTC
NA TRBJ2-5 TRBV19 NA CASSITGADQETQYF TGTGCCAGTAGTATAACGGGGGCCGACCAAGAGACCCAGTACTTC
NA TRBJ2-7 TRBV4-3 NA CASSPGSLGEQYF TGCGCCAGCAGCCCCGGGTCCCTGGGCGAGCAGTACTTC
NA TRBJ2-3 TRBV5-1 NA CASSLSVGRVTDTQYF TGCGCCAGCAGCTTGAGCGTGGGCCGGGTCACAGATACGCAGTATTTT
NA TRBJ2-2 TRBV7-2 NA CASSLVGGGGELFF TGTGCCAGCAGCTTAGTCGGTGGTGGAGGGGAGCTGTTTTTT
TRBD1 TRBJ2-5 TRBV4-2 NA CASSQTGQGVETQYF TGTGCCAGCAGCCAAACGGGACAGGGAGTTGAGACCCAGTACTTC
NA TRBJ1-5 TRBV6-1 NA CASSDPATDVHF TGTGCCAGCAGTGATCCTGCGACGGACGTGCATTTT
NA TRBJ1-5 TRBV7-8 NA CASSQGGGPNQPQHF TGTGCCAGCAGCCAAGGGGGGGGACCCAATCAGCCCCAGCATTTT
NA TRBJ1-1 TRBV18 once CASSPDLNTEAFF TGTGCCAGCTCACCTGACTTGAACACTGAAGCTTTCTTT
NA TRBJ2-2 TRBV4-3 NA CASSQILSGELFF TGCGCCAGCAGCCAAATTTTGTCCGGGGAGCTGTTTTTT
TRBD2 TRBJ2-3 TRBV7-9 NA CASSLIPLAGVSDTQYF TGTGCCAGCAGCTTAATACCGTTAGCGGGAGTATCAGATACGCAGTATTTT
NA TRBJ1-2 TRBV27 once CASSLSGQNNYGYTF TGTGCCAGCAGTCTCTCCGGACAGAATAACTATGGCTACACCTTC
NA TRBJ1-1 TRBV7-6 NA CASSLTRQNTEAFF TGTGCCAGCAGCTTAACCCGACAGAACACTGAAGCTTTCTTT
NA TRBJ2-3 TRBV4-1 few CASSQVPRGTRTDTQYF TGCGCCAGCAGCCAAGTCCCTAGGGGGACCCGCACAGATACGCAGTATTTT
TRBD1 TRBJ2-7 TRBV19 NA CASSRDRARDEQYF TGTGCCAGTAGTAGGGACAGGGCGAGGGACGAGCAGTACTTC
NA TRBJ2-1 TRBV5-1 NA CASSLQFNEQFF TGCGCCAGCAGCTTACAGTTCAATGAGCAGTTCTTC
TRBD2 TRBJ2-1 TRBV7-3 NA CASSGLAANEQFF TGTGCCAGCAGCGGACTAGCCGCAAATGAGCAGTTCTTC
NA TRBJ1-6 TRBV11-2 NA CASRVGGASSYNSPLHF TGTGCCAGCAGGGTAGGGGGAGCGAGCTCCTATAATTCACCCCTCCACTTT
NA TRBJ1-1 TRBV6-6 NA CASSYSYKTEAFF TGTGCCAGCAGTTACTCGTACAAGACTGAAGCTTTCTTT
NA TRBJ2-6 TRBV12-5 NA CASGLVMAQSSASGANVLTF TGTGCTAGTGGTTTGGTAATGGCCCAGTCGTCGGCCTCTGGGGCCAACGTCCTGACTTTC
TRBD1 TRBJ1-1 TRBV10-3 NA CAISGGDSGHSTEAFF TGTGCCATCAGTGGCGGGGACAGCGGGCATAGCACTGAAGCTTTCTTT
TRBD2 TRBJ2-2 TRBV30 NA CAFRTSANTGELFF TGTGCCTTTCGGACTAGCGCCAACACCGGGGAGCTGTTTTTT
TRBD1 TRBJ2-7 TRBV6-4 once CASSDGTVLYEQYF TGTGCCAGCAGTGACGGGACAGTCCTCTACGAGCAGTACTTC
TRBD1 TRBJ2-5 TRBV18 NA CASSPSTGDETQYF TGTGCCAGCTCACCTTCAACAGGGGATGAGACCCAGTACTTC